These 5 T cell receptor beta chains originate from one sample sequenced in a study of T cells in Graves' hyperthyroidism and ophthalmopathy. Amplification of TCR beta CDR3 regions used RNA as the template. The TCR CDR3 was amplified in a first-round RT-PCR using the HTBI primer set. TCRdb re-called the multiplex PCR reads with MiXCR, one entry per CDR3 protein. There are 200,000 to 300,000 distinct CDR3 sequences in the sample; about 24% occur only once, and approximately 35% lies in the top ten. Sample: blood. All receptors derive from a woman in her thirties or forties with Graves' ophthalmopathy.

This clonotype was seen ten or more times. CDR3 sequence reads: CASRGRKSLAKNIQYF. CDR3 in DNA: TGTGCCAGCAGGGGACGGAAAAGTCTAGCCAAAAACATTCAGTACTTC. The chain is built from TRBV28 and TRBJ2-4; D tentatively reads TRBD1 or TRBD2 (5 bases each). Trimming took off 6 bases at V and 0 bases at J, with 15 bases between the two ends. The CDR3 covers 16 residues. Germline CDR1 is MDHEN and CDR2 is SYDVKM.

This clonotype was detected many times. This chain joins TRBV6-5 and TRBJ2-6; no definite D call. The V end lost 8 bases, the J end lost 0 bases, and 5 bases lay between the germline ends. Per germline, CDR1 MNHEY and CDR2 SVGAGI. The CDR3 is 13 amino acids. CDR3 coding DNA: TGTGCCAGCCAGCCCTCTGGGGCCAACGTCCTGACTTTC. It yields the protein CASQPSGANVLTF.

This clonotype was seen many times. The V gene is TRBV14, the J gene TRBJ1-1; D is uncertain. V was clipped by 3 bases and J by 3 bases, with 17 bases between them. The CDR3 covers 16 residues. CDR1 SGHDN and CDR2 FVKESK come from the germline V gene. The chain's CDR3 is CASSHPGGPRDTEAFF. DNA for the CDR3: TGTGCCAGCAGCCACCCAGGTGGGCCCCGGGACACTGAAGCTTTCTTT.

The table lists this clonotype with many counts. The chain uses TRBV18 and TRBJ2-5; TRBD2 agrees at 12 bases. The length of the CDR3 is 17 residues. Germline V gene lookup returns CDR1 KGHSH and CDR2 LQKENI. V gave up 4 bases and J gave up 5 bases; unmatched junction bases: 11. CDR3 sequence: CASSLQLAGGSGETQYF. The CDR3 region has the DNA TGTGCCAGCTCACTGCAACTAGCGGGAGGTTCTGGGGAGACCCAGTACTTC.

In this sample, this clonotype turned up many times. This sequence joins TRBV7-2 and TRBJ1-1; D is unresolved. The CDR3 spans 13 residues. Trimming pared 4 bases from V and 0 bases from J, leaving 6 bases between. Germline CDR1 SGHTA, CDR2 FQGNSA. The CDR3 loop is CASSSPMNTEAFF. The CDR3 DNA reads TGTGCCAGCAGCTCCCCCATGAACACTGAAGCTTTCTTT.